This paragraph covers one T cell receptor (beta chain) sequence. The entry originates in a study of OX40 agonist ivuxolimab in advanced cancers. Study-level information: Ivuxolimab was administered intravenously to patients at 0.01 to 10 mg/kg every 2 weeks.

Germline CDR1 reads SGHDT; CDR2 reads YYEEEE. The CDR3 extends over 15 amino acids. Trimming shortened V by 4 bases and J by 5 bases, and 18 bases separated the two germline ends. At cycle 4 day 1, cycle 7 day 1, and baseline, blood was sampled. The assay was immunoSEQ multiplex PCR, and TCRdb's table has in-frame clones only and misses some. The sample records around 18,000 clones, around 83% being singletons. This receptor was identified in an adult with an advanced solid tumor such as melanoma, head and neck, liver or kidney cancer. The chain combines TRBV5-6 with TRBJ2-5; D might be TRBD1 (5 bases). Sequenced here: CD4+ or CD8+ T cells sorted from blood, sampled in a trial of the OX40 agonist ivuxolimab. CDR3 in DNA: TGTGCCAGCAGCCCCCTAAGGGGCTGGGTGGAGACCCAGTACTTC. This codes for CASSPLRGWVETQYF.